Listed below are T cell receptor beta chains from one sample, sequenced in a study of response to subunit inactivated influenza vaccine. A single record per CDR3 protein comes from TCRdb applying MiXCR to the RT-PCR reads. The sample contains 500,000 to 650,000 distinct CDR3 sequences, 7.5% to 8.5% of which appear only once. Source: PBMCs from blood, taken about 23 months after vaccination. Receptor source: a man between 50 and 69 years old who received an inactivated influenza vaccine. The CDR3 runs from the conserved cysteine through the conserved F or W. The D gene is left open where the match is weak. Size values are once, few and many counts, or a class for expanded clones, and some rows have none.

d_gene	abundance	v_gene	j_gene	CDR3aa	CDR3nt
TRBD2	few	TRBV11-2	TRBJ2-5	CASSLTSGPTLRETQYF	TGTGCCAGCAGCTTAACTAGCGGCCCGACCCTCCGGGAGACCCAGTACTTC
.	.	TRBV20-1	TRBJ2-4	CSARGSESKNIQYF	TGCAGTGCTAGAGGGTCGGAGAGTAAAAACATTCAGTACTTC
.	many	TRBV6-5	TRBJ1-2	CASSYGRRGGYTF	TGTGCCAGCAGTTACGGGAGGCGGGGAGGCTACACCTTC
TRBD1	few	TRBV27	TRBJ2-7	CASSYRTGAYEQYF	TGTGCCAGCAGTTACAGGACAGGGGCCTACGAGCAGTACTTC
.	few	TRBV10-3	TRBJ1-2	CAISGPAGSGYTF	TGTGCCATCAGTGGCCCGGCAGGCTCAGGCTACACCTTC
.	.	TRBV7-2	TRBJ2-2	CASSLMGKNTGELFF	TGTGCCAGCAGCTTAATGGGAAAGAACACCGGGGAGCTGTTTTTT
.	.	TRBV5-1	TRBJ1-2	CASSEHGGVDGYTF	TGCGCCAGCAGCGAGCATGGTGGGGTAGATGGCTACACCTTC
TRBD1	few	TRBV7-2	TRBJ1-6	CASRGRGPSPLHF	TGTGCCTCCCGGGGCAGGGGGCCTTCACCCCTCCACTTT
.	.	TRBV6-7	TRBJ1-5	CASKPPLTDNQPQHF	TGTGCCAGCAAACCACCATTGACAGACAATCAGCCCCAGCATTTT
TRBD1	many	TRBV3-1	TRBJ2-7	CASSQRHRGRPEQYF	TGTGCCAGCAGCCAGAGACACAGGGGGCGGCCCGAGCAGTACTTC
TRBD1	many	TRBV5-1	TRBJ1-2	CASSAGTGRAYGYTF	TGCGCCAGCAGCGCCGGGACAGGGCGGGCCTATGGCTACACCTTC
.	.	TRBV15	TRBJ2-3	CATSRDVYTQYF	TGTGCCACCAGCAGAGATGTATATACGCAGTATTTT
.	few	TRBV20-1	TRBJ2-1	CSARDLGFPEQFF	TGCAGTGCTAGAGATTTGGGGTTCCCTGAGCAGTTCTTC
.	few	TRBV14	TRBJ1-6	CASSKSTGSLRTGFGSSPLHF	TGTGCCAGCAGCAAGTCGACAGGTTCCTTACGCACCGGGTTTGGGAGTTCACCCCTCCACTTT
TRBD1	few	TRBV28	TRBJ1-4	CASSPTTGKNEKLFF	TGTGCCAGCAGTCCAACGACAGGGAAGAACGAAAAACTGTTTTTT
.	few	TRBV15	TRBJ2-1	CATSREAHYNEQFF	TGTGCCACCAGCAGAGAGGCCCACTACAATGAGCAGTTCTTC
.	.	TRBV6-5	TRBJ2-3	CASSKDRRAQYF	TGTGCCAGCAGTAAAGACAGGCGGGCGCAGTATTTT
.	many	TRBV5-1	TRBJ2-5	CASSLVAGSQTQYF	TGCGCCAGCAGCTTGGTTGCAGGGTCGCAGACCCAGTACTTC
TRBD1	.	TRBV27	TRBJ1-4	CASSYGTGMNMRKLFF	TGTGCCAGCAGTTACGGGACAGGGATGAATATGAGGAAACTGTTTTTT
.	many	TRBV15	TRBJ1-1	CATSRANTEAFF	TGTGCCACCAGCCGGGCGAACACTGAAGCTTTCTTT
TRBD2	.	TRBV20-1	TRBJ2-7	CSARRTSGSYEQYF	TGCAGTGCTAGACGGACTAGCGGGAGCTACGAGCAGTACTTC
TRBD1	.	TRBV28	TRBJ1-2	CASSTGVSGYGYTF	TGTGCCAGCAGTACAGGGGTTTCAGGATATGGCTACACCTTC
.	few	TRBV3-1	TRBJ1-6	CASSQTGVYNSPLHF	TGTGCCAGCAGCCAAACAGGTGTCTATAATTCACCCCTCCACTTT
TRBD1	many	TRBV29-1	TRBJ2-2	CSVVLWDRGNTGELFF	TGCAGCGTTGTACTCTGGGACAGGGGGAACACCGGGGAGCTGTTTTTT
.	few	TRBV15	TRBJ2-7	CATSRAPGVLYEQYF	TGTGCCACCAGCAGAGCCCCCGGGGTCCTATACGAGCAGTACTTC
.	many	TRBV7-2	TRBJ2-3	CASSLEGRGADTQYF	TGTGCCAGCTCACTGGAGGGCAGGGGTGCAGATACGCAGTATTTT
.	many	TRBV10-3	TRBJ1-5	CAISDGGQPQHF	TGTGCCATCAGTGATGGGGGCCAGCCCCAGCATTTT
.	many	TRBV2	TRBJ1-1	CASSDRGGSGNTEAFF	TGTGCCAGCAGTGATCGGGGGGGATCGGGGAACACTGAAGCTTTCTTT
TRBD2	.	TRBV4-2	TRBJ2-1	CASSQSFIAGGSYNEQFF	TGTGCCAGCAGCCAATCGTTCATAGCGGGAGGTTCCTACAATGAGCAGTTCTTC
.	many	TRBV4-1	TRBJ1-1	CASRRSGSVNTEAFF	TGCGCCAGCAGGCGATCTGGCTCGGTGAACACTGAAGCTTTCTTT
.	few	TRBV20-1	TRBJ1-5	CSAVQGDNQPQHF	TGCTCAGCGGTCCAGGGAGACAATCAGCCCCAGCATTTT
.	many	TRBV5-1	TRBJ1-1	CASRLSQVSNTEAFF	TGCGCCAGCAGACTGTCACAGGTTTCGAACACTGAAGCTTTCTTT